The 20 T cell receptor beta chains below were found in one sample sequenced in a study of cytomegalovirus exposure and HLA in healthy donors. The PCR was carried out with 60 Vbeta primers and 13 Jbeta primers. The assay was immunoSEQ multiplex PCR, and TCRdb's table has in-frame clones only and misses some. The sample contains approximately 130,000 clones, about 8.6% of which appear only once. Sequencing used PBMCs. Receptors originate from a woman aged 40 to 49 in good health and CMV-seropositive.

The table lists this clone with a few counts. The CDR3 DNA reads as TGTGCCAGCTCACCAGAGGGGGCGAGCGTAGCTTTCTTT. Protein: CASSPEGASVAFF. The chain links TRBV18 to TRBJ1-1, with TRBD1 matching 7 bases. The trim removed 2 bases at V and 10 bases at J, leaving 7 bases unmatched. The V gene's germline CDR1 is KGHSH and CDR2 LQKENI. The CDR3 is made up of 13 amino acids.

This clone was counted only a few times. The chain uses TRBV27 and TRBJ1-1; no definite D call. V shed 2 bases and J shed 7 bases, with 17 bases lying between them. The CDR3 runs 15 residues. Germline V gene sequence: CDR1 MNHEY, CDR2 SMNVEV (reference sequence). CDR3 bases: TGTGCCAGCAGTTTAGAAGGGCTCCGGGGAGATGAAGCTTTCTTT. It specifies CASSLEGLRGDEAFF.

The V and J genes are TRBV2 and TRBJ1-3; a possible D gene is TRBD1 (5 bases). The CDR3 contains 14 residues. Trimming removed 6 bases from V and 1 base from J, with 10 bases in between. Germline values: CDR1 SNHLY, CDR2 FYNNEI. The CDR3 DNA sequence: TGTGCCAGCAGAGAGACAGCTTCTGGAAACACCATATATTTT. It translates to CASRETASGNTIYF.

This clone has a handful of counts. The V and J genes are TRBV27 and TRBJ1-4, with D perhaps matching TRBD1 (6 bases). The CDR3 extends over 16 amino acids. V lost 2 bases and J lost 0, with 10 bases in between. CDR1 and CDR2 from the germline V gene are MNHEY and SMNVEV (reference sequence). The CDR3 DNA sequence: TGTGCCAGCAGTTTAGCAGGGGCTGCAACTAATGAAAAACTGTTTTTT. Its protein product is CASSLAGAATNEKLFF.

This clone appeared a few times. The chain couples TRBV9 to TRBJ2-1; 9 positions agree with TRBD2. Looked up from germline, CDR1 is SGDLS and CDR2 is YYNGEE. The length of the CDR3 is 16 residues. V shed 0 bases, J shed 7 bases, and the junction held 8 bases outside the gene matches. The CDR3 sequence is CASSVGGGGAENEQFF. CDR3 bases: TGTGCCAGCAGCGTAGGGGGCGGGGGGGCCGAGAATGAGCAGTTCTTC.

This clone was counted a few times. The chain recombines TRBV29-1 with TRBJ2-1, with no clear D. The V gene's germline CDR1 is SQVTM and CDR2 ANQGSEA. The length of the CDR3 is 15 residues. V shed 0 bases and J shed 2 bases, with 11 bases lying between them. The CDR3 loop reads CSVEEPYLPYNEQFF. CDR3 sequence (DNA): TGCAGCGTTGAAGAACCCTACCTCCCCTACAATGAGCAGTTCTTC.

The chain employs TRBV5-5 and TRBJ2-7; D is unresolved. The germline CDR1 and CDR2 sequences are SGHKS and YYEKEE (reference sequence). The CDR3 has 14 amino acids. The V and J ends lost 1 base and 4 bases respectively, with 12 bases between them. The CDR3 spells CASSLMESAYEQYF. The CDR3 DNA reads TGTGCCAGCAGCTTGATGGAGTCTGCATACGAGCAGTACTTC.

The genes are TRBV6-1 and TRBJ1-1, with 8 positions matching TRBD1. The germline V gene has CDR1 MNHNS and CDR2 SASEGT. There are 16 residues in the CDR3. V was clipped by 2 bases and J by 1 base; unmatched bases: 6. Here the CDR3 reads CASSETQGTGNTEAFF. CDR3 nucleotide sequence: TGTGCCAGCAGTGAAACCCAAGGGACAGGGAACACTGAAGCTTTCTTT.

The chain employs TRBV4-1 and TRBJ1-1, with a weak D call TRBD1 (5 bases). There are 12 residues in the CDR3. V lost 1 base, J lost 8 bases, and 8 bases lay in between. Germline-derived CDR1 and CDR2 are MGHRA and YSYEKL. The CDR3 loop is CASSQAAGEAFF. The CDR3 DNA reads TGCGCCAGCAGCCAAGCAGCAGGGGAAGCTTTCTTT.

This clone was observed a few times. The V gene is TRBV6-5, the J gene TRBJ1-1; D is possibly TRBD1 (6 bases). Per the germline V gene, CDR1 is MNHEY and CDR2 is SVGAGI. The V and J ends lost 2 bases and 3 bases respectively, with 10 bases between them. CDR3 length: 14 residues. This CDR3 is CASSYGQGYTEAFF. In nucleotides, the CDR3 is TGTGCCAGCAGTTACGGCCAGGGGTACACTGAAGCTTTCTTT.

This chain uses TRBV2 with TRBJ1-4, with TRBD1 matching over 7 bases. The CDR3 is 16 residues long. Per the germline V gene, CDR1 is SNHLY and CDR2 is FYNNEI. V trimming: 6 bases; J trimming: 0 bases; junction bases outside the gene matches: 7. The CDR3 is CASRVGTVATNEKLFF. CDR3 in DNA: TGTGCCAGCAGGGTCGGGACAGTCGCAACTAATGAAAAACTGTTTTTT.

The CDR3 region is CASSLDLNSNQPQHF. The CDR3, as DNA: TGTGCCAGCAGCTTAGATCTAAATAGCAATCAGCCCCAGCATTTT. The V and J genes are TRBV7-9 and TRBJ1-5; no reliable D call. Germline V CDR1 and CDR2: SEHNR, FQNEAQ (reference sequence). The germline V and J ends were trimmed by 1 base and 0 bases, with 7 bases remaining between them. The CDR3 contains 15 residues. The variable domain in full, completed from reference TRBV7-9 and TRBJ1-5, reads DTGVSQNPRHKITKRGQNVTFRCDPISEHNRLYWYRQTLGQGPEFLTYFQNEAQLEKSRLLSDRFSAERPKGSFSTLEIQRTEQGDSAMYLCASSLDLNSNQPQHFGDGTRLSIL.

This clone was counted a few times. The chain carries TRBV30 and TRBJ2-5, with D perhaps TRBD1 (5 bases). V was cut by 2 bases and J by 1 base, with 11 bases left in between. This CDR3 is 14 amino acids long. Germline lookup yields CDR1 GTSNPN and CDR2 SVGIG (reference sequence). The CDR3: CAWSPQVFQETQYF. The DNA for the CDR3 is TGTGCCTGGAGTCCACAGGTCTTCCAAGAGACCCAGTACTTC.

There are a few counts of this clone. The V call is TRBV4-1, the J call TRBJ1-4; D remains unclear. V lost 1 base and J lost 7, with 13 bases in between. The length of the CDR3 is 15 residues. Per the germline V gene, CDR1 is MGHRA and CDR2 is YSYEKL. CDR3 loop: CASSQATRQLEKLFF. The CDR3 nucleotides read TGCGCCAGCAGCCAAGCAACGAGGCAACTTGAAAAACTGTTTTTT.

A few counts support this clone. J is TRBJ2-5 and V is TRBV29-1, with D maybe TRBD1 (8 bases). Germline V gene lookup returns CDR1 SQVTM and CDR2 ANQGSEA. The CDR3 is made up of 13 amino acids. Trimming took 3 bases from V and 5 from J, leaving 13 bases between them. The CDR3 is CSVDGQGGETQYF. The CDR3 bases are TGCAGCGTTGACGGACAGGGAGGGGAGACCCAGTACTTC.

This clone was observed a handful of times. The chain links TRBV5-1 to TRBJ2-1, with TRBD2 matching 9 bases. The junction had 3 bases not matched to a gene; V was cut back by 0 bases and J by 5 bases. CDR1 SGHRS and CDR2 YFSETQ come from the germline V gene. CDR3 size: 15 residues. The chain's CDR3 is CASSLALAGNNEQFF. The DNA of the CDR3 is TGCGCCAGCAGCTTGGCCCTAGCGGGGAACAATGAGCAGTTCTTC.

The gene calls are TRBV10-3 and TRBJ1-2; 7 nucleotides align to TRBD1. V gave up 7 bases and J gave up 0 bases; unmatched junction bases: 8. Germline-derived CDR1 and CDR2 are ENHRY and SYGVKD. The CDR3 spans 15 residues. In DNA, the CDR3 is TGTGCCATCACACCTGGACAGGATTCTAACTATGGCTACACCTTC. Translation: CAITPGQDSNYGYTF.

This clone showed up just a few times. This chain joins TRBV5-1 and TRBJ1-1, with D possibly being TRBD1 (6 bases). This CDR3 has 14 residues. The V gene lost 4 bases and the J gene lost 4 bases, with 14 bases spanning the gap. Germline CDR1 and CDR2: SGHRS and YFSETQ. CDR3 loop: CASSLGHLVTEAFF. The CDR3 region has the DNA TGCGCCAGCAGCCTGGGACACCTTGTCACTGAAGCTTTCTTT. The variable domain in full, with the rest retrieved from reference TRBV5-1 and TRBJ1-1, is KAGVTQTPRYLIKTRGQQVTLSCSPISGHRSVSWYQQTPGQGLQFLFEYFSETQRNKGNFPGRFSGRQFSNSRSEMNVSTLELGDSALYLCASSLGHLVTEAFFGQGTRLTVV.

The gene calls are TRBV9 and TRBJ2-1, with TRBD2 as a possible D gene (5 bases). The CDR3 has 13 amino acids. The germline V and J ends were trimmed by 3 bases and 10 bases, with 14 bases remaining between them. Germline lookup yields CDR1 SGDLS and CDR2 YYNGEE. CDR3 sequence (DNA): TGTGCCAGCAGCGCGAAAGGGCCGGGGGAGCAGTTCTTC. The encoded protein is CASSAKGPGEQFF.

This clone was found a few times. The chain couples TRBV27 to TRBJ1-1; 8 bases are a match to TRBD1. Unmatched junction bases numbered 2, after V lost 4 bases and J lost 4 bases. The CDR3 has 13 residues. Germline CDR1 reads MNHEY; CDR2 reads SMNVEV (reference sequence). The CDR3 DNA follows: TGTGCCAGCAGTTGGACAGGGCTCACTGAAGCTTTCTTT. Translation: CASSWTGLTEAFF.